This TCR beta chain was identified during a study of blood T cell repertoires in COVID-19. The overall study: COVID-19 samples from acute and convalescent phases originated in the United States, Italy and Spain. T cells, B-cell-depleted T cells, or PBMCs supplied cDNA or gDNA.

Per the study methods: Estimated nucleated cell counts came from reference gene primer amplification. Clones were read by immunoSEQ multiplex PCR, and TCRdb kept only the in-frame ones, dropping some. That table is the source of V, J and clone size, and D and trimming were worked out from the DNA. The table records 55,000 to 80,000 clones, 65% to 85% of them present only once. This CDR3 comprises 13 residues. The V and J ends lost 4 bases and 8 bases respectively, with 14 bases between them. The rearrangement links TRBV12-3 or TRBV12-4 to TRBJ1-1; perhaps TRBD1 as D (5 bases). Sequenced sample: peripheral blood. The sequence was collected from a man aged 50-60 years with active COVID-19. Here the CDR3 DNA reads TGTGCCAGCAGTTGGGGCAGGGAGGAGGAAGCTTTCTTT. Translating it yields CASSWGREEEAFF.